Reported below is one TCR beta chain. The antigen it recognizes is unknown. No base qualities exist here, and no much larger clone lies one base off it. The source of the sample is a study of cytomegalovirus exposure and HLA in healthy donors (dated by TCRdb to about 2017). Study-level background: The 666 repertoires of the first cohort and the 120 or so validation repertoires were produced on the same platform, according to a later analysis. Besides the first cohort of 500 to 700 subjects, a separate validation cohort made up of about 120 different subjects was used. High-throughput TCR immunosequencing, statistical association of individual TCRs with disease status, and machine learning were combined to predict cytomegalovirus infection status. The study aimed to test whether signatures of past pathogen exposure could be identified by cataloging public T cell receptors.

The donors belonged to the validation cohort of around 130 subjects, which was separate from the approximately 700-subject first cohort. Library preparation was by the immunoSEQ multiplex PCR assay. As for the authors' bioinformatics: A statistical classification framework was built to diagnose cytomegalovirus status from the catalog of TCR beta chain sequences. TCRdb retrieved this table from immuneACCESS and kept in-frame rearrangements only. Not all clones are present; in checked studies, unresolved V genes account for under half, and no reason is known for the remainder. Clone size and V and J calls were adopted from that table, with D and trimming inferred from the DNA. Present in this sample are 280,000 or so clones, roughly 90% of which were seen just once. The ten most abundant clones make up around 0.9% of the sample. The research as a whole found: In a later analysis, TCRs clustered in the first cohort were found to also tend to co-occur in the roughly 120 validation repertoires, with around 94% of cluster scores above 0. In the study, roughly 160 TCR beta chains were listed as associated with cytomegalovirus. It was suggested by the authors that the approach could potentially be generalized to other disease states and immunological phenotypes. A few of the identified cytomegalovirus-associated TCR beta chains were confirmed in vitro to be specific for cytomegalovirus antigens. Cytomegalovirus status was reported to be diagnosed by the classifier with high specificity and sensitivity in both the original and validation cohorts. Most TCR sequences were seen in very few donors, while some public TCRs were found in many individuals. A later analysis lacked HLA typing for the validation cohort, so it scored co-occurrence in that cohort across all 120 repertoires.

Relative to germline, V is missing 7 bases and J is missing 4 bases, with 11 bases of the junction outside any gene match. From the cysteine through the phenylalanine, the CDR3 covers 15 amino acids. The read is trimmed to its CDR3 DNA, 45 bases read in frame from base 1. The germline V gene specifies MDHEN as CDR1 and SYDVKM as CDR2. This sequence uses TRBV28 and TRBJ1-2, with 8 bases matching TRBD1. The sample comprised PBMCs. This TCR was sampled from a woman under 30 in good health and CMV-seronegative. Read as DNA, the sequence is TGTGCCAGCACGGTCTCCGGGACAGGATTCTATGGCTACACCTTC. This is translated as CASTVSGTGFYGYTF.